This T cell receptor beta chain derives from a study of cytomegalovirus exposure and HLA in healthy donors. General study results and limits: A later analysis found first-cohort TCR clusters tended to co-occur in the 90 to 150 validation repertoires.

The assay was immunoSEQ multiplex PCR, and TCRdb's table has in-frame clones only and misses some. This table holds 110,000 to 150,000 clones, 94% found once. CDR1 and CDR2 from the germline V gene are SGHNT and YYREEE (reference sequence). Trimming took off 4 bases at V and 0 bases at J, with 14 bases between the two ends. CDR3 length: 15 amino acids. As for this clone: Its specificity is not known.

This receptor was identified in a man aged 18 to 35 in good health and CMV-seropositive. The V call is TRBV5-4, the J call TRBJ2-7; TRBD2 might be the D (5 bases). Sequencing was performed on PBMCs. The CDR3: CASSQSTGSSYEQYF. DNA for the CDR3: TGTGCCAGCAGCCAGTCAACGGGAAGCTCCTACGAGCAGTACTTC.